This paragraph covers one T cell receptor (beta chain) sequence. Using immunoSEQ multiplex PCR, the repertoire was profiled, and TCRdb retains in-frame clones only, with some absent. The sample records 48,000 or so clones, around 85% being singletons. The sample belongs to a study of PD-L1 blockade in urothelial cancer. As for the study in general: Between 0 and 3 chemotherapy regimens preceded treatment for each patient. There were a median of roughly 140,000 T cells in blood samples.

The CDR3 contains 11 residues. Germline-derived CDR1 and CDR2 are GTSNPN and SVGIG (reference sequence). V was clipped by 2 bases and J by 5 bases, with 6 bases between them. Time point noted: peripheral blood 6 weeks after treatment start. This clonotype originated in a man in his sixties with urothelial cancer. This rearrangement joins TRBV30 to TRBJ1-2; maybe TRBD1 (6 bases). The sequences come from PBMCs, collected around atezolizumab (anti-PD-L1) treatment. The CDR3 is CAWSTGYGYTF. The DNA of the CDR3 is TGTGCCTGGAGTACAGGGTATGGCTACACCTTC.